Following are 15 T cell receptor beta chains from one sample sequenced in a study of technical replicates of blood from several donors. Generated by immunoSEQ multiplex PCR, the TCRdb table keeps only in-frame clones and is missing some. This sample yields around 50,000 clones, of which 92% are seen a single time; about 3.9% belongs to the top ten. Sequences were obtained from PBMCs. These receptors all stem from a human donor in good health. Some clones in this sample may be carry-over from other donors' samples.

In its sample, this clone was seen once. This chain links TRBV5-4 with TRBJ1-2; no clear D. Trimming cost V 4 bases and J 2 bases, with 12 bases left between them. The CDR3 is 14 amino acids. Germline V gives CDR1 SGHNT, CDR2 YYREEE (reference sequence). CDR3 in DNA: TGTGCCAGCAGCAGTCGACTATTGAACTATGGCTACACCTTC. This encodes CASSSRLLNYGYTF.

The chain couples TRBV30 to TRBJ2-4; a weak D match, TRBD1 (6 bases). Germline V CDR1 and CDR2: GTSNPN, SVGIG (reference sequence). V dropped 2 bases and J dropped 7 bases, with 9 bases sitting between them. This CDR3 has 12 amino acids. CDR3 sequence reads: CAWSSTGNIQYF. CDR3 DNA sequence: TGTGCCTGGAGTTCCACAGGGAACATTCAGTACTTC.

This clone came up a few times. The chain has TRBV2 and TRBJ1-5; D unclear. This CDR3 has 12 amino acids. V was trimmed by 7 bases and J by 5 bases, leaving 9 bases between them. CDR1 is SNHLY, CDR2 FYNNEI, per germline. This CDR3 is CASNVAYQPQHF. The CDR3 bases are TGTGCCAGCAATGTGGCTTATCAGCCCCAGCATTTT.

The chain employs TRBV7-2 and TRBJ1-5, with 7 nucleotides matching TRBD1. CDR1 SGHTA and CDR2 FQGNSA come from the germline V gene. The ends lost 5 bases at V and 0 bases at J; junction bases unmatched: 4. CDR3 length: 15 residues. CDR3 DNA sequence: TGTGCCAGCAGCCTGACAGGGAATAGCAATCAGCCCCAGCATTTT. Residues: CASSLTGNSNQPQHF.

The chain has TRBV4-1 and TRBJ2-1; the match to TRBD2 covers 7 bases. The CDR3 consists of 15 residues. Unmatched junction bases numbered 6, after V lost 1 base and J lost 6 bases. Germline lookup yields CDR1 MGHRA and CDR2 YSYEKL. DNA of the CDR3: TGCGCCAGCAGCCAAGGGAGACTAGCAGGCAATGAGCAGTTCTTC. This sequence encodes CASSQGRLAGNEQFF.

The chain recombines TRBV9 with TRBJ1-1; D unresolved. CDR1 and CDR2 from the germline V gene are SGDLS and YYNGEE. V was pared by 0 bases and J by 5 bases, with 8 bases between. The CDR3 contains 13 residues. The CDR3 coding sequence is TGTGCCAGCAGCGTAGATGGCAGGACTGAAGCTTTCTTT. Residues: CASSVDGRTEAFF.

V is TRBV6-5 and J is TRBJ2-3, with D possibly TRBD2 on 6 matching bases. Germline CDR1 reads MNHEY; CDR2 reads SVGAGI. V lost 6 bases, J lost 4 bases, and 11 bases lay in between. The CDR3 sequence is 13 residues long. CDR3 loop: CASRSGAPDTQYF. The CDR3 nucleotides are TGTGCCAGCAGGTCGGGAGCTCCAGATACGCAGTATTTT.

The V and J genes are TRBV2 and TRBJ1-6; possible D gene TRBD1, 5 bases. The CDR3 covers 15 residues. V lost 5 bases, J lost 4 bases, and 12 bases lay in between. Germline loops: CDR1 SNHLY, CDR2 FYNNEI. CDR3 loop: CASSSGGGYNSPLHF. CDR3 DNA: TGTGCCAGCAGTTCCGGGGGGGGTTATAATTCACCCCTCCACTTT.

The chain carries TRBV11-1 and TRBJ2-1; 8 positions match TRBD2. CDR1 is SGHAT, CDR2 FQDESV, per germline (reference sequence). V dropped 2 bases and J dropped 9; count of bases not matched to a gene: 9. This CDR3 is built from 15 residues. CDR3 nucleotide sequence: TGTGCCAGCAGCTTACTCGCGGGAGGTGTTGGTGAGCAGTTCTTC. Translating it yields CASSLLAGGVGEQFF.

In this sample, this clone turned up once. The CDR3 coding sequence is TGTGCCACCAGCAGAGATCGCCAGGACTCTGGAAACACCATATATTTT. It specifies CATSRDRQDSGNTIYF. The chain employs TRBV15 and TRBJ1-3, with D unresolved. The CDR3 length is 16 residues. V lost 0 bases to trimming and J lost 0 bases, with 9 bases between them. CDR1 LNHNV and CDR2 YYDKDF come from the germline V gene (reference sequence).

The J gene is TRBJ2-5, the V gene TRBV9; D gene ambiguous. Germline V gene sequence: CDR1 SGDLS, CDR2 YYNGEE. This CDR3 contains 13 residues. Trimming left V 2 bases short and J 1 base short, with 6 bases between. In nucleotides, the CDR3 is TGTGCCAGCAGCGTGGTCAGCCAAGAGACCCAGTACTTC. Translating gives CASSVVSQETQYF.

V gene TRBV6-5 combines with J gene TRBJ1-6, with D tentatively TRBD1 (5 bases). V was pared by 4 bases and J by 10 bases, with 11 bases between. CDR1 and CDR2 (germline): MNHEY, SVGAGI. The CDR3 sequence is 13 residues long. The CDR3 DNA sequence: TGTGCCAGCAGTTCGACAGAGAGGTCACCCCTCCACTTT. Its translation: CASSSTERSPLHF.

This chain connects TRBV9 to TRBJ1-5; the match to TRBD1 covers 7 bases. In germline, CDR1 is SGDLS, CDR2 YYNGEE. The V segment lost 6 bases and the J segment 2 bases; nucleotides outside the gene matches: 8. The CDR3 runs 15 residues. The CDR3 DNA sequence: TGTGCCAGCAATCAGGGGGATGGTCGCAATCAGCCCCAGCATTTT. It encodes CASNQGDGRNQPQHF. Drawing the rest from reference TRBV9 and TRBJ1-5, the complete variable domain is DSGVTQTPKHLITATGQRVTLRCSPRSGDLSVYWYQQSLDQGLQFLIQYYNGEERAKGNILERFSAQQFPDLHSELNLSSLELGDSALYFCASNQGDGRNQPQHFGDGTRLSIL.

The chain has TRBV11-1 and TRBJ2-7, with TRBD1 identical over 8 bases. Germline CDR1 reads SGHAT; CDR2 reads FQDESV (reference sequence). V was pared by 5 bases and J by 6 bases, with 9 bases of the junction left unmatched. The CDR3 sequence is 14 residues long. CDR3 in DNA: TGTGCCAGCAGCCCGACAGGGGTCTGGGGCGAGCAGTACTTC. Translation: CASSPTGVWGEQYF.

The chain joins TRBV6-1 to TRBJ1-2; a possible D gene is TRBD1 (6 bases). The V gene's germline CDR1 is MNHNS and CDR2 SASEGT. Trimming took 7 bases from V and 8 from J, leaving 17 bases between them. CDR3 length equals 13 residues. The CDR3 region has the DNA TGTGCCAGCAACCGGGCAGGGGTTGGCGGCTACACCTTC. This sequence encodes CASNRAGVGGYTF.